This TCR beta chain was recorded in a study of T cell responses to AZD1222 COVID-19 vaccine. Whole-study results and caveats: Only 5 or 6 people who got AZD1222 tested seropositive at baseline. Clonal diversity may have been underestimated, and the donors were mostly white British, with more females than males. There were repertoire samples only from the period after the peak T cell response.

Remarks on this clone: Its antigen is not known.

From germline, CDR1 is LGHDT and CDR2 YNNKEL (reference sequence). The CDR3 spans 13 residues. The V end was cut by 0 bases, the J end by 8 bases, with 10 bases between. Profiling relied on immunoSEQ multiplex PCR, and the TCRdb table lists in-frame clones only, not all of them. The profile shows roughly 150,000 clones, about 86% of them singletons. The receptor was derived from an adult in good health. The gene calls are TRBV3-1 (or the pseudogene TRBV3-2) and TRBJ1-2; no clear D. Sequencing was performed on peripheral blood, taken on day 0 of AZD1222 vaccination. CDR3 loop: CASSQDDGRGYTF. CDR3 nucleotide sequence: TGTGCCAGCAGCCAAGATGACGGTAGGGGCTACACCTTC.